This T cell receptor beta chain came from a study of blood T cells in healthy people across ages. CDR1 ENHRY and CDR2 SYGVKD come from the germline V gene. V was shortened by 5 bases and J by 3 bases, with 15 bases between the two germline ends. The CDR3 spans 15 residues. Next came a second PCR, run for 7 to 11 cycles, which used a sample-barcoded 5' primer along with a J-beta primer mix. With 12 random nucleotides, a template-switch adaptor tagged each individual cDNA molecule. From the 5' RACE reads, TCRdb called clonotypes with MiXCR, one entry per CDR3 protein. The profile covers roughly 1.5 million distinct CDR3 sequences, with under 55% appearing a single time and just over 4% taken by the ten largest. Healthy Caucasians from Russia aged roughly 6 to 95 served as donors.

The sample taken for sequencing was blood. The TCR was taken from a woman aged 18-29 years in good health. The chain is built from TRBV10-3 and TRBJ2-3; possibly TRBD2 for D (6 bases). CDR3 DNA sequence: TGTGCCATCAGTACGGACTACTGGGGGACAGATACGCAGTATTTT. Translation gives CAISTDYWGTDTQYF.